One sample yielded the 10 T cell receptor beta chains listed below, sequenced in a study of response to subunit inactivated influenza vaccine. TCRdb recomputed calls from the RT-PCR reads with MiXCR, one row per CDR3 protein. The data hold about 650,000 distinct CDR3 sequences, with around 15% observed a single time. The sample here was PBMCs from blood, taken approximately 15 days before vaccination. These receptors were taken from a man aged 50 or older who received an inactivated influenza vaccine.

This clonotype was detected only a few times. V gene TRBV27 combines with J gene TRBJ2-3; TRBD1 is a possible D gene (6 bases). The CDR3 has 14 amino acids. In germline, CDR1 is MNHEY, CDR2 SMNVEV (reference sequence). V was trimmed by 1 base and J by 4 bases, leaving 9 bases between them. The CDR3: CASSLYRDPDTQYF. CDR3 DNA sequence: TGTGCCAGCAGTTTATACAGGGATCCAGATACGCAGTATTTT.

The sample holds many counts of this clonotype. The CDR3 loop is CASSFLRGGGSPLHF. The CDR3 region has the DNA TGCGCCAGCAGCTTCCTGCGCGGAGGGGGATCACCCCTCCACTTT. The chain couples TRBV5-1 to TRBJ1-6; weak D call: TRBD1 (6 bases). Germline V gene lookup returns CDR1 SGHRS and CDR2 YFSETQ. Between the trimmed V and J ends, which lost 2 bases and 10 bases, there was a span of 16 bases. This CDR3 has 15 residues.

This clonotype appeared a few times. This chain joins TRBV6-2 or TRBV6-3 and TRBJ2-5; 7 nucleotides line up with TRBD1. Per germline, CDR1 MNHEY and CDR2 SVGEGT. Trimming at V came to 2 bases and at J to 3 bases, leaving 12 bases not matched to a gene. CDR3 size: 17 residues. The chain's CDR3 is CASSYVFWDSGEETQYF. CDR3 nucleotides: TGTGCCAGCAGTTACGTTTTTTGGGACAGCGGAGAAGAGACCCAGTACTTC.

This clonotype was observed at least ten times. The CDR3, as DNA: TGTGCCAGCAGTGAATTCGGGACGGACTACGAGCAGTACTTC. The encoded protein is CASSEFGTDYEQYF. V usage is TRBV25-1 and J usage is TRBJ2-7; D assignment may be TRBD1 or TRBD2 (5 bases each). From germline, CDR1 is MGHDK and CDR2 SYGVNS. The CDR3 runs to 14 residues. Trimming removed 1 base at V and 3 bases at J, with 10 bases between.

The CDR3 DNA reads as TGTGCCAGCAGGTCAGCGGGCCACTCCTACAATGAGCAGTTCTTC. The encoded protein is CASRSAGHSYNEQFF. The rearrangement uses TRBV12-3 or TRBV12-4 and TRBJ2-1, with a weak D call TRBD2 (6 bases). This CDR3 has 15 amino acids. Deletions cut 6 bases from V and 0 bases from J, with 12 bases between.

The CDR3, as DNA: TGTGCCAGCATCCTAGGGCCCTACGAGCAGTACTTC. This gives the protein CASILGPYEQYF. This sequence joins TRBV27 and TRBJ2-7; D gene ambiguous. Germline CDR1 and CDR2: MNHEY and SMNVEV (reference sequence). V lost 7 bases to trimming and J lost 2 bases, with 9 bases between them. The length of the CDR3 is 12 residues.

This clonotype was detected ten times or more. The chain carries TRBV2 and TRBJ2-3, with D possibly being TRBD1 or TRBD2 (5 bases each). Germline CDR1 reads SNHLY; CDR2 reads FYNNEI. The V and J ends lost 5 bases and 2 bases respectively, with 11 bases between them. The CDR3 has 14 residues. The CDR3 reads CASSPGPNTDTQYF. Written as DNA, the CDR3 is TGTGCCAGCAGTCCGGGACCAAACACAGATACGCAGTATTTT.

There are a few counts of this clonotype. The chain combines TRBV3-1 with TRBJ2-7; D is uncertain. V lost 1 base, J lost 7 bases, and 11 bases lay in between. There are 13 residues in the CDR3. Germline assignment: CDR1 LGHDT and CDR2 YNNKEL (reference sequence). The CDR3 spells CASSQATYPEQYF. The CDR3 nucleotides are TGTGCCAGCAGCCAAGCGACCTACCCTGAGCAGTACTTC.

This clonotype was recorded once. The rearrangement uses TRBV9 and TRBJ2-3; D perhaps matches TRBD2 (5 bases). Trimming pared 0 bases from V and 4 bases from J, leaving 6 bases between. CDR3 length equals 13 residues. Germline V CDR1 and CDR2: SGDLS, YYNGEE. CDR3 bases: TGTGCCAGCAGCGTAGGAGGGTCAGATACGCAGTATTTT. Residues: CASSVGGSDTQYF.

The gene calls are TRBV5-1 and TRBJ1-1, with unresolved D. V was pared by 5 bases and J by 5 bases, with 19 bases between. Germline loops: CDR1 SGHRS, CDR2 YFSETQ. The CDR3 totals 15 residues. The CDR3 DNA reads TGCGCCAGCAGGAAAGTGTCGGGGATGGGAACTGAAGCTTTCTTT. Translating gives CASRKVSGMGTEAFF.